This T cell receptor (beta chain) was captured in a study of blood T cell repertoires in COVID-19 (dated by TCRdb to the early 2020s). Study-level background: Collaborator samples came from the United States, Italy and Spain and covered acute and convalescent phases of COVID-19. The material from the prospective study consisted of cDNA or gDNA derived from T cells, B-cell-depleted T cells, or PBMCs. The dataset comprised deeply sampled blood TCRbeta repertoires from subjects exposed to, actively infected with, or recovered from COVID-19. The repertoires were released in a freely available public database intended as a resource for research on the immune response to SARS-CoV-2. The samples were drawn from two sources: the first 160 participants of the ongoing ImmuneRACE study, and 1,254 subjects contributed by 6 global collaborators. A de-identified subject ID, COVID-19 status, age in years and sex were almost always included in the sample metadata. Where available, HLA class I and class II types were obtained from metadata supplied by the sample provider rather than from assay-based typing. Paper-wide results and their limitations: Clinical and demographic metadata were provided uncurated, with the amount varying by source and participant.

The collaborating institutions used their own protocols to collect whole blood in K2EDTA tubes. Collaborator samples were shipped for TCRbeta analysis as frozen whole blood, isolated PBMCs, or DNA extracted from either sample type. As regards this clone: Its antigen target is currently unknown. Per-base quality was not reported, and no clone a single base away is much larger than it.

TCRbeta CDR3 regions were amplified from genomic DNA by means of the immunoSEQ Assay, a bias-controlled multiplex PCR. For the original study's pipeline: Within the assay, amplification of reference gene primers was used to estimate how many nucleated cells each sample contained. To quantify the absolute abundance of each unique TCRbeta CDR3 rearrangement, sequence reads were collapsed and filtered. For each sample, productive Simpson clonality was calculated as the square root of Simpson's diversity index over productive rearrangements. In its TCRdb copy, this immuneACCESS table keeps in-frame sequences only and misses some clones. Where compared with another copy, unresolved V genes explain less than half of these, and the others have no known cause. D and trimming come from the DNA, and the V and J calls and clone size come from that table. Counted in this sample were approximately 150,000 clones; around 90% of them appeared once. The ten largest account for 1.5% to 1.9% of the sample.

Sequences were obtained from peripheral blood. This TCR was recovered from an older woman with acute or convalescent COVID-19.

This receptor carries the CDR3 CASSQLTGGIYGYTF. The sequenced DNA: TGCGCCAGCAGCCAATTGACAGGGGGAATATATGGCTACACCTTC. The rearranged segments are TRBV4-3 and TRBJ1-2, with TRBD1 identical over 9 junction bases. Including the terminal cysteine and phenylalanine, the CDR3 comprises 15 residues. Just the 45-base CDR3 DNA is kept, in frame starting at base 1. The germline V gene provides CDR1 LGHNA and CDR2 YSLEER. Ends trimmed: V by 2 bases, J by 5 bases; bases unmatched to a gene: 6.